The 21 T cell receptor beta chains given below trace back to one sample, sequenced in a study of OX40 agonist ivuxolimab in advanced cancers. Sequencing used immunoSEQ multiplex PCR; TCRdb keeps in-frame clones, though not all of them. The data show about 19,000 clones, 78% seen once. Sample: CD4+ or CD8+ T cells sorted from blood, taken in a trial of the OX40 agonist ivuxolimab. Receptors originate from an adult with an advanced solid tumor such as melanoma, head and neck, liver or kidney cancer.

The V call is TRBV7-9, the J call TRBJ1-5; D unresolved. The CDR3 is made up of 15 amino acids. V lost 5 bases to trimming and J lost 0 bases, with 11 bases between them. CDR1 SEHNR and CDR2 FQNEAQ come from the germline V gene (reference sequence). The DNA of the CDR3 is TGTGCCAGCAGCGCGTCCAGTTATAGCAATCAGCCCCAGCATTTT. It encodes CASSASSYSNQPQHF.

This sequence joins TRBV6-6 and TRBJ2-7; no clear D gene. CDR3 length: 15 amino acids. V shed 0 bases and J shed 3 bases, with 12 bases lying between them. Germline-derived CDR1 and CDR2 are MNHNY and SVGAGI (reference sequence). The CDR3 DNA reads as TGTGCCAGCAGTTACTCGAATTGGGTAGACTACGAGCAGTACTTC. Protein product: CASSYSNWVDYEQYF.

By its share, this clone is medium-sized (0.01 to 0.1%). V is TRBV5-5 and J is TRBJ1-1; D gene ambiguous. This CDR3 is 14 amino acids long. Trimming pared 0 bases from V and 0 bases from J, leaving 6 bases between. From germline, CDR1 is SGHKS and CDR2 YYEKEE (reference sequence). The CDR3 DNA follows: TGTGCCAGCAGCTTGGAAGGGATGAACACTGAAGCTTTCTTT. It codes for CASSLEGMNTEAFF.

This clone was counted a single time. The chain uses TRBV7-9 and TRBJ2-7; the D gene is possibly TRBD2 (5 bases). The length of the CDR3 is 12 residues. V was cut by 1 base and J by 7 bases, with 8 bases left in between. Germline assignment: CDR1 SEHNR and CDR2 FQNEAQ (reference sequence). The CDR3 DNA is TGTGCCAGCAGCTTAGTTACGGGGGAGCAGTACTTC. Protein sequence: CASSLVTGEQYF.

The chain links TRBV4-2 to TRBJ2-7, with D possibly called TRBD1 or TRBD2 (5 bases each). Trimming pared 5 bases from V and 5 bases from J, leaving 22 bases between. CDR3 size: 16 residues. Per germline, CDR1 LGHNA and CDR2 YNFKEQ. Here the CDR3 reads CASSLLQAGRNDEQYF. The DNA for the CDR3 is TGTGCCAGCAGCTTACTACAGGCGGGCAGAAATGACGAGCAGTACTTC.

The chain has TRBV27 and TRBJ2-2; 9 nucleotides align to TRBD2. The germline V gene has CDR1 MNHEY and CDR2 SMNVEV (reference sequence). The CDR3 has 14 amino acids. After removal of 10 bases from V and 4 bases from J, the junction contained 7 bases not matched to a gene. The CDR3 is CATVAGDGTGELFF. The CDR3 coding sequence is TGTGCCACCGTAGCGGGAGATGGCACCGGGGAGCTGTTTTTT.

This sequence joins TRBV9 and TRBJ2-1; D call uncertain. V gave up 0 bases and J gave up 5 bases, with 6 bases separating them. Germline loops: CDR1 SGDLS, CDR2 YYNGEE. This CDR3 comprises 13 residues. The CDR3 protein is CASSVVDHNEQFF. The CDR3 nucleotides read TGTGCCAGCAGCGTAGTAGACCACAATGAGCAGTTCTTC.

The chain recombines TRBV5-1 with TRBJ1-4, with 12 bases aligning to TRBD1. Germline values: CDR1 SGHRS, CDR2 YFSETQ. The length of the CDR3 is 20 residues. V was pared by 4 bases and J by 3 bases, with 16 bases of the junction left unmatched. The CDR3 coding sequence is TGCGCCAGCAGCCCGCTAACCGGGACAGGGGGCTATTTTGCTAATGAAAAACTGTTTTTT. It yields the protein CASSPLTGTGGYFANEKLFF.

The chain has TRBV2 and TRBJ2-2; TRBD2 agrees at 10 bases. Trimming at V came to 6 bases and at J to 6 bases, leaving 1 base not matched to a gene. The length of the CDR3 is 13 residues. Looked up from germline, CDR1 is SNHLY and CDR2 is FYNNEI. The CDR3 bases are TGTGCCAGCAGGAGCGGGAGGGCCGGGGAGCTGTTTTTT. Amino acid sequence: CASRSGRAGELFF. The complete variable domain, with remaining parts taken from reference TRBV2 and TRBJ2-2, reads EPEVTQTPSHQVTQMGQEVILRCVPISNHLYFYWYRQILGQKVEFLVSFYNNEISEKSEIFDDQFSVERPDGSNFTLKIRSTKLEDSAMYFCASRSGRAGELFFGEGSRLTVL.

The V gene is TRBV20-1, the J gene TRBJ2-7; D possibly uses TRBD1 or TRBD2 (5 bases each). Deletions cut 6 bases from V and 3 bases from J, with 9 bases between. The CDR3 loop spans 11 amino acids. Germline CDR1 reads DFQATT; CDR2 reads SNEGSKA (reference sequence). The CDR3 sequence: CSARDGYEQYF. CDR3 nucleotide sequence: TGCAGTGCCAGGGACGGCTACGAGCAGTACTTC.

The V call is TRBV30, the J call TRBJ2-5; a possible D gene is TRBD2 (6 bases). The CDR3 is 15 residues long. Germline V CDR1 and CDR2: GTSNPN, SVGIG (reference sequence). Between the trimmed V and J ends, which lost 2 bases and 3 bases, there was a span of 16 bases. This chain's CDR3 is CAWSRRAGPKETQYF. The CDR3 DNA reads as TGTGCCTGGAGTCGACGGGCGGGACCTAAAGAGACCCAGTACTTC. Full variable domain (remainder filled in from reference TRBV30 and TRBJ2-5): SQTIHQWPATLVQPVGSPLSLECTVEGTSNPNLYWYRQAAGRGLQLLFYSVGIGQISSEVPQNLSASRPQDRQFILSSKKLLLSDSGFYLCAWSRRAGPKETQYFGPGTRLLVL.

The chain employs TRBV4-3 and TRBJ2-7; D not certain. Germline lookup yields CDR1 LGHNA and CDR2 YSLEER. The CDR3 sequence is 15 residues long. With 1 base removed from V and 2 bases from J, the gap between germline ends came to 12 bases. Written as DNA, the CDR3 is TGCGCCAGCAGCCAAGGGGCGTTTTACCCCTACGAGCAGTACTTC. Amino acids: CASSQGAFYPYEQYF.

This chain connects TRBV9 to TRBJ2-7; 7 bases fit TRBD2. CDR1 and CDR2 (germline): SGDLS, YYNGEE. V lost 0 bases, J lost 3 bases, and 3 bases stayed unmatched. The CDR3 loop spans 14 amino acids. The CDR3 is CASSVDGTNYEQYF. CDR3 DNA sequence: TGTGCCAGCAGCGTAGACGGGACTAACTACGAGCAGTACTTC.

The chain has TRBV2 and TRBJ2-1, with 10 bases fitting TRBD2. Germline-derived CDR1 and CDR2 are SNHLY and FYNNEI. The V and J ends lost 5 bases and 8 bases, in that order; junction bases with no gene match: 6. This CDR3 has 14 residues. This CDR3 is CASSLAGVVDEQFF. The CDR3 nucleotides are TGTGCCAGCAGTCTAGCGGGAGTAGTGGATGAGCAGTTCTTC.

This chain connects TRBV9 to TRBJ2-1; 7 bases match TRBD2. Losses at the gene ends were 4 bases for V and 4 bases for J; bases not matched to a gene: 20. CDR1 is SGDLS, CDR2 YYNGEE, per germline. This CDR3 spans 19 amino acids. The CDR3 loop is CASSSTPWGGTELYNEQFF. The DNA for the CDR3 is TGTGCCAGCAGCTCGACCCCCTGGGGAGGGACCGAGCTATACAATGAGCAGTTCTTC.

The V and J genes are TRBV18 and TRBJ2-7; 7 nucleotides agree with TRBD1. This CDR3 is built from 16 residues. Trimming removed 1 base from V and 6 bases from J; junction bases left unmatched: 12. CDR1 is KGHSH and CDR2 is LQKENI in the germline V gene. The CDR3 here is CASSPRVDRLDGEQYF. The CDR3 nucleotides read TGTGCCAGCTCACCACGTGTGGACAGGTTAGACGGCGAGCAGTACTTC. Drawing the rest from reference TRBV18 and TRBJ2-7, the complete variable domain is NAGVMQNPRHLVRRRGQEARLRCSPMKGHSHVYWYRQLPEEGLKFMVYLQKENIIDESGMPKERFSAEFPKEGPSILRIQQVVRGDSAAYFCASSPRVDRLDGEQYFGPGTRLTVT.

The rearrangement links TRBV10-3 to TRBJ2-3; TRBD1 or TRBD2 may be the D gene (5 bases each). This CDR3 is 15 amino acids long. Germline-derived CDR1 and CDR2 are ENHRY and SYGVKD. Trimming removed 0 bases from V and 2 bases from J, with 9 bases in between. DNA of the CDR3: TGTGCCATCAGTGAGTCGGGGACCATCACAGATACGCAGTATTTT. This gives the protein CAISESGTITDTQYF.

The genes are TRBV28 and TRBJ2-1; 9 positions agree with TRBD2. This CDR3 region has 13 residues. Unmatched junction bases numbered 5, after V lost 6 bases and J lost 8 bases. Germline-derived CDR1 and CDR2 are MDHEN and SYDVKM. The CDR3 sequence is CASRAGGWDEQFF. CDR3 nucleotide sequence: TGTGCCAGCAGAGCGGGAGGCTGGGATGAGCAGTTCTTC.

This clone was found many times. This chain uses TRBV7-7 with TRBJ1-3; TRBD1 is a possible D gene (5 bases). The CDR3 has 15 amino acids. V lost 2 bases to trimming and J lost 1 base, with 9 bases between them. Per germline, CDR1 SSHAT and CDR2 FNYEAQ (reference sequence). The CDR3 reads CASSLNPGSGNTIYF. CDR3 coding DNA: TGTGCCAGCAGCTTAAACCCAGGGTCTGGAAACACCATATATTTT.

This chain uses TRBV9 with TRBJ2-7, with unresolved D. Germline assignment: CDR1 SGDLS and CDR2 YYNGEE. The CDR3 sequence is 13 residues long. V lost 3 bases to trimming and J lost 5 bases, with 12 bases between them. The CDR3 DNA is TGTGCCAGCAGCGCGGGCATTCGGGACGAGCAGTACTTC. It is translated as CASSAGIRDEQYF. Complete variable domain (other parts from reference TRBV9 and TRBJ2-7): DSGVTQTPKHLITATGQRVTLRCSPRSGDLSVYWYQQSLDQGLQFLIQYYNGEERAKGNILERFSAQQFPDLHSELNLSSLELGDSALYFCASSAGIRDEQYFGPGTRLTVT.

CDR3 amino acids: CASTREGPEAFF. As DNA, the CDR3 is TGTGCCAGCACCAGGGAGGGTCCTGAAGCTTTCTTT. This rearrangement joins TRBV5-6 to TRBJ1-1; TRBD1 is a possible D gene (5 bases). V lost 6 bases, J lost 6 bases, and 12 bases lay in between. This CDR3 has 12 amino acids. Germline values: CDR1 SGHDT, CDR2 YYEEEE.